Listed here are 18 T cell receptor beta chains from one sample, sequenced in a study of CD8+ T cells in alopecia areata. cDNA prepared by RNA extraction and subsequent reverse transcription served as the template for sequencing. Here immunoSEQ multiplex PCR was the method, and the copy in TCRdb shows in-frame clones only, minus some. Found here are 150,000 to 200,000 clones, 50% to 65% of them singletons; the top ten hold under 5.5%. Input material: CD4+ T cells sorted from blood. These receptors were obtained from a human donor in good health.

The chain couples TRBV7-9 to TRBJ2-5; 7 nucleotides align to TRBD2. The CDR3 is 15 amino acids. The ends lost 6 bases at V and 2 bases at J; junction bases unmatched: 9. The germline CDR1 and CDR2 sequences are SEHNR and FQNEAQ (reference sequence). The CDR3 DNA is TGTGCCAGCAGGCACGACCGGGGGGATCAAGAGACCCAGTACTTC. This sequence encodes CASRHDRGDQETQYF.

This clone was seen once. V is TRBV6-5 and J is TRBJ2-7; TRBD2 might be the D (5 bases). The CDR3 is 13 residues long. CDR1 is MNHEY and CDR2 is SVGAGI in the germline V gene. V was clipped by 6 bases and J by 12 bases, with 21 bases between them. The CDR3 bases are TGTGCCAGCAGCCCTACTTCGGAGGAGGTGGGGTACTTC. The encoded protein is CASSPTSEEVGYF.

The rearrangement links TRBV11-2 to TRBJ2-7; no firm D call. Germline-derived CDR1 and CDR2 are SGHAT and FQNNGV. The CDR3 totals 15 residues. The germline V and J ends were trimmed by 4 bases and 2 bases, with 15 bases remaining between them. The CDR3 nucleotides are TGTGCCAGCAGCTACGACTTGCCAAATCCCTACGAGCAGTACTTC. Its protein is CASSYDLPNPYEQYF.

This clone was observed a few times. The CDR3 coding sequence is TGCAGCGTTTCGACGGGTGGAGATACGCAGTATTTT. It specifies CSVSTGGDTQYF. The rearrangement joins TRBV29-1 to TRBJ2-3; no clear D. V was cut by 5 bases and J by 5 bases, with 11 bases left in between. This CDR3 comprises 12 residues. The V gene's germline CDR1 is SQVTM and CDR2 ANQGSEA.

The chain has TRBV7-9 and TRBJ2-3; 7 bases agree with TRBD2. Trimming cost V 1 base and J 2 bases; bases outside gene matches: 9. Germline V gene sequence: CDR1 SEHNR, CDR2 FQNEAQ (reference sequence). The CDR3 length is 17 residues. CDR3 DNA: TGTGCCAGCAGCTTAGTTGGGACTAAAAGAACCACAGATACGCAGTATTTT. This gives the protein CASSLVGTKRTTDTQYF.

J is TRBJ2-2 and V is TRBV27, with unresolved D. V was clipped by 2 bases and J by 2 bases, with 3 bases between them. The CDR3 is 13 amino acids. CDR1 MNHEY and CDR2 SMNVEV come from the germline V gene (reference sequence). CDR3: CASSLHNTGELFF. The CDR3 DNA reads TGTGCCAGCAGTTTACACAACACCGGGGAGCTGTTTTTT.

The gene calls are TRBV6-1 and TRBJ2-2; no definite D call. Germline V gene lookup returns CDR1 MNHNS and CDR2 SASEGT. Trimming removed 1 base from V and 0 bases from J, with 3 bases in between. The CDR3 consists of 14 residues. This chain's CDR3 is CASSEVTNTGELFF. CDR3 DNA: TGTGCCAGCAGTGAAGTGACGAACACCGGGGAGCTGTTTTTT.

V usage is TRBV29-1 and J usage is TRBJ2-5; a weak D match, TRBD2 (6 bases). This CDR3 spans 13 amino acids. The V end lost 7 bases, the J end lost 5 bases, and 17 bases lay between the germline ends. The germline V gene has CDR1 SQVTM and CDR2 ANQGSEA. CDR3: CSAGPAGLETQYF. In DNA form, the CDR3 reads TGCAGCGCCGGACCGGCGGGGTTGGAGACCCAGTACTTC.

The chain carries TRBV7-2 and TRBJ1-1, with D unresolved. There are 15 residues in the CDR3. V was trimmed by 5 bases and J by 0 bases, leaving 13 bases between them. Germline loops: CDR1 SGHTA, CDR2 FQGNSA. In nucleotides, the CDR3 is TGTGCCAGCAGCCAGGCAGGAGCTATGAACACTGAAGCTTTCTTT. It codes for CASSQAGAMNTEAFF.

J is TRBJ2-6 and V is TRBV7-2; 13 nucleotides match TRBD2. Germline CDR1 and CDR2: SGHTA and FQGNSA. The CDR3 spans 18 residues. The J segment lost 0 bases and the V segment lost 5 bases, leaving 4 bases of the junction unmatched. The DNA of the CDR3 is TGTGCCAGCAGCAAAGGACTAGCGGGAGCCTCTGGGGCCAACGTCCTGACTTTC. Protein sequence: CASSKGLAGASGANVLTF.

The CDR3 sequence is CASSVLTSGANVLTF. In DNA form, the CDR3 reads TGTGCCAGCAGTGTATTGACTTCTGGGGCCAACGTCCTGACTTTC. This rearrangement joins TRBV25-1 to TRBJ2-6; D unclear. Looked up from germline, CDR1 is MGHDK and CDR2 is SYGVNS. Trimming took off 4 bases at V and 1 base at J, with 8 bases between the two ends. CDR3 length equals 15 residues.

The chain uses TRBV29-1 and TRBJ1-2; 8 bases match TRBD1. V dropped 6 bases and J dropped 2; count of bases not matched to a gene: 2. This CDR3 region has 12 residues. Germline V gene lookup returns CDR1 SQVTM and CDR2 ANQGSEA. In nucleotides, the CDR3 is TGCAGCGTACGACAGGGGAACTATGGCTACACCTTC. The encoded protein is CSVRQGNYGYTF.

The V call is TRBV27, the J call TRBJ2-7; tentatively, D is TRBD2 (5 bases). CDR3 length: 12 residues. The germline V and J ends were trimmed by 5 bases and 2 bases, with 7 bases remaining between them. CDR1 is MNHEY and CDR2 is SMNVEV in the germline V gene (reference sequence). The CDR3 protein is CASSPGTYEQYF. The CDR3 DNA sequence: TGTGCCAGCAGTCCGGGAACCTACGAGCAGTACTTC.

The rearrangement links TRBV2 to TRBJ2-2, with D uncertain. Germline CDR1 and CDR2: SNHLY and FYNNEI. V lost 5 bases to trimming and J lost 6 bases, with 10 bases between them. This CDR3 contains 13 residues. The CDR3 DNA is TGTGCCAGCAGTAGCCAGATGGCCGGGGAGCTGTTTTTT. This codes for CASSSQMAGELFF. Looking up the rest from reference TRBV2 and TRBJ2-2 gives the full variable domain: EPEVTQTPSHQVTQMGQEVILRCVPISNHLYFYWYRQILGQKVEFLVSFYNNEISEKSEIFDDQFSVERPDGSNFTLKIRSTKLEDSAMYFCASSSQMAGELFFGEGSRLTVL.

The V and J genes are TRBV29-1 and TRBJ2-5; D might be TRBD1 (7 bases). Germline CDR1 reads SQVTM; CDR2 reads ANQGSEA. This CDR3 spans 12 amino acids. With 3 bases removed from V and 9 bases from J, the gap between germline ends came to 14 bases. The CDR3 loop reads CSVESSRGAQYF. The CDR3 DNA follows: TGCAGCGTTGAGAGTAGCAGGGGGGCCCAGTACTTC.

This chain connects TRBV6-5 to TRBJ2-7; D is unresolved. This CDR3 is built from 16 residues. The germline CDR1 and CDR2 sequences are MNHEY and SVGAGI. V lost 3 bases and J lost 0, with 15 bases in between. The CDR3 DNA reads as TGTGCCAGCAGTTATGGCGAGGACGCGAGCTCCTACGAGCAGTACTTC. As protein: CASSYGEDASSYEQYF.

This chain links TRBV7-9 with TRBJ2-7; 8 nucleotides line up with TRBD2. The length of the CDR3 is 13 residues. The ends lost 4 bases at V and 5 bases at J; junction bases unmatched: 4. CDR1 and CDR2 (germline): SEHNR, FQNEAQ (reference sequence). The CDR3 protein is CASSSAGANEQYF. CDR3 DNA sequence: TGTGCCAGCAGCTCAGCGGGAGCAAACGAGCAGTACTTC.

The V call is TRBV29-1, the J call TRBJ2-1; 7 bases agree with TRBD2. The CDR3 is 14 residues long. J gave up 7 bases and V 1 base, and 7 bases lay outside the gene matches. Germline CDR1 SQVTM, CDR2 ANQGSEA. The CDR3 here is CSVEVVQGLNEQFF. The CDR3, as DNA: TGCAGCGTTGAAGTGGTTCAGGGACTAAATGAGCAGTTCTTC.